Following are 27 T cell receptor beta chains from one sample sequenced in a study of T-cell memory formation after mild COVID-19. TCRdb analysed the 5' RACE reads with MiXCR anew, one entry per CDR3 protein. The sample consists of around 250,000 distinct CDR3 sequences, 15% to 20% of them appearing once. Specimen: PBMCs or a T cell subset sorted from them (not recorded which). The source is a man aged 18-30 years who had mild COVID-19 (a few samples of this study predate the infection). Cell type and time point are not known.

CDR3 loop: CASSRAGTSGVGEQFF. CDR3 coding DNA: TGTGCCAGCAGCCGGGCCGGGACTAGCGGGGTGGGTGAGCAGTTCTTC. The chain joins TRBV7-9 to TRBJ2-1; 13 bases fit TRBD2. Germline V gives CDR1 SEHNR, CDR2 FQNEAQ (reference sequence). The CDR3 runs to 16 residues. V gave up 5 bases and J gave up 9 bases; unmatched junction bases: 10.

This clonotype came up a few times. The chain is built from TRBV20-1 and TRBJ2-3, with TRBD1 matching over 9 bases. From germline, CDR1 is DFQATT and CDR2 SNEGSKA (reference sequence). The CDR3 is 18 amino acids. Germline trimming cut 3 bases from V and 0 bases from J; bases unmatched to any gene: 13. The CDR3 sequence: CSARMRQGVALSTDTQYF. CDR3 sequence (DNA): TGCAGTGCTAGGATGAGACAGGGGGTGGCCCTTAGCACAGATACGCAGTATTTT.

This clonotype has more than one count but fewer than ten. J is TRBJ2-6 and V is TRBV6-5, with a weak D call TRBD1 (6 bases). CDR1 is MNHEY, CDR2 SVGAGI, per germline. V lost 4 bases and J lost 4, with 11 bases in between. The CDR3 loop spans 15 amino acids. The CDR3, as DNA: TGTGCCAGCAGTTCAGGGGATTCCGGGGCCAACGTCCTGACTTTC. It specifies CASSSGDSGANVLTF.

In this sample, this clonotype turned up many times. J is TRBJ2-3 and V is TRBV4-3; perhaps TRBD2 as D (6 bases). CDR3 size: 14 residues. Per germline, CDR1 LGHNA and CDR2 YSLEER. V was cut by 3 bases and J by 4 bases, with 11 bases left in between. This CDR3 is CASSQVGGPDTQYF. The CDR3 DNA is TGCGCCAGCAGCCAGGTCGGGGGTCCAGATACGCAGTATTTT.

The chain is built from TRBV5-1 and TRBJ1-2, with D possibly matching TRBD1 (5 bases). The CDR3 extends over 14 amino acids. Deletions cut 0 bases from V and 4 bases from J, with 10 bases between. Germline V lookup: CDR1 SGHRS, CDR2 YFSETQ. CDR3 nucleotides: TGCGCCAGCAGCTTGGAAACAGGCGCCTATGGCTACACCTTC. Its protein is CASSLETGAYGYTF.

J is TRBJ2-5 and V is TRBV7-9; 10 bases line up with TRBD2. CDR3 length: 17 residues. J lost 4 bases, V lost 5 bases, and 13 bases had no gene match. The germline gives CDR1 SEHNR, CDR2 FQNEAQ (reference sequence). The CDR3 region has the DNA TGTGCCAGCAGCCCGCGGACTAGCGGAGGTTGGGGAGAGACCCAGTACTTC. As protein: CASSPRTSGGWGETQYF.

CDR3 in DNA: TGTGCCAGCAGCGTAGGGGGGAATGGCTACACCTTC. Translated: CASSVGGNGYTF. The chain joins TRBV9 to TRBJ1-2; D may be TRBD1 (5 bases). CDR3 length: 12 residues. Germline loops: CDR1 SGDLS, CDR2 YYNGEE. V dropped 0 bases and J dropped 6 bases, with 6 bases sitting between them.

The chain is built from TRBV5-4 and TRBJ2-5, with D possibly being TRBD1 (5 bases). This CDR3 contains 13 residues. The V and J ends lost 7 bases and 5 bases respectively, with 15 bases between them. Germline lookup yields CDR1 SGHNT and CDR2 YYREEE (reference sequence). The CDR3 is CASGLGLHETQYF. The CDR3 DNA is TGTGCCAGCGGCCTGGGGCTCCACGAGACCCAGTACTTC.

This clonotype was counted at least ten times. The chain uses TRBV28 and TRBJ2-3; TRBD2 might be the D (5 bases). The CDR3 extends over 14 amino acids. With 5 bases removed from V and 5 bases from J, the gap between germline ends came to 14 bases. CDR1 and CDR2 (germline): MDHEN, SYDVKM. The CDR3 is CASSPRGLRDTQYF. The CDR3 nucleotides are TGTGCCAGCAGTCCGCGCGGGCTGCGAGATACGCAGTATTTT. Filled out from reference TRBV28 and TRBJ2-3, the complete variable domain reads DVKVTQSSRYLVKRTGEKVFLECVQDMDHENMFWYRQDPGLGLRLIYFSYDVKMKEKGDIPEGYSVSREKKERFSLILESASTNQTSMYLCASSPRGLRDTQYFGPGTRLTVL.

Only a few counts were recorded for this clonotype. CDR3 in amino acids: CASATGTSLAGKETQYF. The DNA of the CDR3 is TGTGCCAGCGCTACGGGCACCTCCCTAGCGGGGAAAGAGACCCAGTACTTC. This chain joins TRBV12-3 or TRBV12-4 and TRBJ2-5; 9 bases align to TRBD2. The V segment lost 8 bases and the J segment 3 bases; nucleotides outside the gene matches: 16. There are 17 residues in the CDR3.

V and J are TRBV6-5 and TRBJ2-6; no clear D. The CDR3 has 18 amino acids. Germline CDR1 reads MNHEY; CDR2 reads SVGAGI. V was clipped by 5 bases and J by 2 bases, with 19 bases between them. This chain's CDR3 is CASSPIRSGEAGANVLTF. The DNA of the CDR3 is TGTGCCAGCAGTCCTATTAGGTCAGGCGAAGCTGGGGCCAACGTCCTGACTTTC.

A few counts support this clonotype. This chain links TRBV5-8 with TRBJ1-1, with 8 nucleotides matching TRBD1. V lost 2 bases, J lost 10 bases, and 7 bases stayed unmatched. The CDR3 has 13 residues. Germline CDR1 reads SGHTS; CDR2 reads YDEGEE. Here the CDR3 DNA reads TGTGCCAGCAGCTTTACAGGGGGATTAGGAGCTTTCTTT. Protein: CASSFTGGLGAFF.

This clonotype was detected only a few times. V usage is TRBV5-1 and J usage is TRBJ2-3; TRBD2 agrees at 8 bases. The germline CDR1 and CDR2 sequences are SGHRS and YFSETQ. V was clipped by 4 bases and J by 1 base; unmatched bases: 8. The CDR3 covers 16 residues. For the CDR3, the DNA is TGCGCCAGCAGCGCCTTGGGAGCGGGGGGCACAGATACGCAGTATTTT. This sequence encodes CASSALGAGGTDTQYF.

This clonotype was found a few times. The rearrangement joins TRBV4-2 to TRBJ2-1; possible D gene TRBD2, 6 bases. Germline V CDR1 and CDR2: LGHNA, YNFKEQ. The germline V and J ends were trimmed by 0 bases and 7 bases, with 10 bases remaining between them. The CDR3 covers 14 residues. Here the CDR3 DNA reads TGTGCCAGCAGCCAAGATTTGCGGGGTAATGAGCAGTTCTTC. Translation gives CASSQDLRGNEQFF.

This chain connects TRBV20-1 to TRBJ2-3; D perhaps matches TRBD2 (6 bases). CDR1 DFQATT and CDR2 SNEGSKA come from the germline V gene (reference sequence). The CDR3 contains 14 residues. V lost 6 bases and J 7 bases, leaving 20 bases between the germline ends. CDR3 DNA: TGCAGTGCGCCCGCGGGGAACCCCAGATATACGCAGTATTTT. Its protein is CSAPAGNPRYTQYF.

This rearrangement joins TRBV19 to TRBJ1-1; TRBD1 is a possible D gene (5 bases). This CDR3 has 13 residues. Germline CDR1 and CDR2: LNHDA and SQIVND (reference sequence). The V gene lost 10 bases and the J gene lost 4 bases, with 16 bases spanning the gap. The CDR3 coding sequence is TGTGCCACCAGAAGTAGGGGTATCACTGAAGCTTTCTTT. Encoded protein: CATRSRGITEAFF.

In this sample, this clonotype turned up a few times. CDR3 coding DNA: TGTGCCGCGGGCGATAGCGGCACAGATACGCAGTATTTT. Translating it yields CAAGDSGTDTQYF. The V and J genes are TRBV10-3 and TRBJ2-3; the D gene is possibly TRBD2 (5 bases). This CDR3 contains 13 residues. Per the germline V gene, CDR1 is ENHRY and CDR2 is SYGVKD. Trimming took 11 bases from V and 1 from J, leaving 13 bases between them.

This clonotype was seen more than once but under ten times. The CDR3 here is CASSTNTGEVQPQHF. CDR3 bases: TGTGCCAGCAGCACTAACACAGGGGAAGTTCAGCCCCAGCATTTT. The chain combines TRBV4-2 with TRBJ1-5; 7 nucleotides agree with TRBD1. This CDR3 region has 15 residues. Germline values: CDR1 LGHNA, CDR2 YNFKEQ. Losses at the gene ends were 5 bases for V and 6 bases for J; bases not matched to a gene: 10.

V usage is TRBV29-1 and J usage is TRBJ2-5; D uncertain. CDR1 and CDR2 from the germline V gene are SQVTM and ANQGSEA. V lost 3 bases and J lost 4, with 9 bases in between. This CDR3 spans 12 amino acids. CDR3 bases: TGCAGCGTTGATCTTTTTGGAGAGACCCAGTACTTC. It translates to CSVDLFGETQYF. The full variable domain, completed using reference TRBV29-1 and TRBJ2-5, is SAVISQKPSRDICQRGTSLTIQCQVDSQVTMMFWYRQQPGQSLTLIATANQGSEATYESGFVIDKFPISRPNLTFSTLTVSNMSPEDSSIYLCSVDLFGETQYFGPGTRLLVL.

In its sample, this clonotype was seen once. The chain combines TRBV20-1 with TRBJ2-2; possible D gene TRBD2, 5 bases. The germline V gene encodes CDR1 DFQATT and CDR2 SNEGSKA (reference sequence). The CDR3 runs 14 residues. Trimming pared 6 bases from V and 1 base from J, leaving 12 bases between. The DNA of the CDR3 is TGCAGTGCAACCGGGATTGTGAACACCGGGGAGCTGTTTTTT. Its protein product is CSATGIVNTGELFF.

The chain has TRBV7-2 and TRBJ2-7, with 10 bases matching TRBD1. The CDR3 contains 14 residues. Germline assignment: CDR1 SGHTA and CDR2 FQGNSA. V lost 5 bases to trimming and J lost 7 bases; unmatched junction nucleotides: 8. The CDR3 reads CASSPRQGAEEQYF. The CDR3 nucleotides are TGTGCCAGCAGCCCCCGACAGGGGGCAGAGGAGCAGTACTTC. Together with reference TRBV7-2 and TRBJ2-7, the CDR3 gives the full variable domain: GAGVSQSPSNKVTEKGKDVELRCDPISGHTALYWYRQSLGQGLEFLIYFQGNSAPDKSGLPSDRFSAERTGGSVSTLTIQRTQQEDSAVYLCASSPRQGAEEQYFGPGTRLTVT.

This clonotype has a handful of counts. The chain links TRBV11-2 to TRBJ2-1; TRBD2 matches 7 bases. The V gene end was trimmed by 1 base and the J gene end by 9 bases; junction bases not matched to a gene: 9. Germline-derived CDR1 and CDR2 are SGHAT and FQNNGV. This CDR3 spans 15 amino acids. The CDR3 coding sequence is TGTGCCAGCAGCTTAGGTTTAGCGGGCCCCCTTGAGCAGTTCTTC. Translating it yields CASSLGLAGPLEQFF.

The chain recombines TRBV6-2 or TRBV6-3 with TRBJ2-7; no reliable D call. CDR3 length equals 12 residues. Germline V gene data show CDR1 as MNHEY and CDR2 as SVGEGT. With 0 bases removed from V and 4 bases from J, the gap between germline ends came to 4 bases. The CDR3 nucleotides are TGTGCCAGCAGTTACTCGGAGTACGAGCAGTACGTC. Translated, it gives CASSYSEYEQYV.

The V call is TRBV5-1, the J call TRBJ1-2; D is ambiguous. The germline V gene encodes CDR1 SGHRS and CDR2 YFSETQ. The CDR3 totals 14 residues. V dropped 0 bases and J dropped 8 bases, with 14 bases sitting between them. For the CDR3, the DNA is TGCGCCAGCAGCTTGGGGGCAGAAAAGTACGGCTACACCTTC. Translation: CASSLGAEKYGYTF.

The genes are TRBV27 and TRBJ2-5; TRBD1 matches 9 bases. CDR3 length: 12 residues. V was clipped by 7 bases and J by 4 bases; unmatched bases: 1. Germline CDR1 is MNHEY and CDR2 is SMNVEV (reference sequence). CDR3 sequence: CASMTGGETQYF. CDR3 DNA: TGTGCCAGCATGACAGGGGGAGAGACCCAGTACTTC.

This clonotype appeared a few times. CDR3 protein: CASSVGGARTGELFF. The CDR3 bases are TGTGCCAGCAGTGTAGGAGGGGCACGAACCGGGGAGCTGTTTTTT. This rearrangement joins TRBV2 to TRBJ2-2, with D possibly being TRBD2 (6 bases). Germline assignment: CDR1 SNHLY and CDR2 FYNNEI. Trimming left V 4 bases short and J 5 bases short, with 14 bases between. CDR3 length: 15 residues.

This clonotype was recorded a few times. V and J are TRBV5-1 and TRBJ1-6; D is ambiguous. Trimming removed 6 bases at V and 6 bases at J, with 13 bases between. Per germline, CDR1 SGHRS and CDR2 YFSETQ. This CDR3 is 14 amino acids long. This CDR3 is CASTTGWTNSPLHF. CDR3 nucleotide sequence: TGCGCCAGCACCACGGGTTGGACTAATTCACCCCTCCACTTT.